This T cell receptor (beta chain) was captured in a study of vaccination and CD4 T cells after COVID-19. About the study: The study drew post-COVID samples a median roughly 100 days after diagnosis (range 35 to 161). At a median 72 days (range 14 to 241) after dose two, post-vaccine samples were obtained.

Noted treatment: 10-day PBMC culture with coronavirus spike peptide pools or control peptides (ViraFEST assay). Researchers collected the unexposed donor's CD4+ T cells before the COVID-19 pandemic (2011-2018). The authors swapped half the medium for fresh IL-2 medium on days 3 and 7. Trimming cost V 4 bases and J 5 bases; bases outside gene matches: 8. The CDR3 loop spans 14 amino acids. From germline, CDR1 is SGHRS and CDR2 YFSETQ. An Oncomine TCR Beta short-read assay was used to sequence the DNA from cultured CD4+ T cells. TCRdb independently ran MiXCR on the PCR reads; one entry per CDR3 protein. Of roughly 10,000 distinct CDR3 sequences listed, less than 70% are singletons. Regarding this clonotype: Its antigen remains unidentified.

The J gene is TRBJ1-2, the V gene TRBV5-1; 7 nucleotides agree with TRBD1. The TCR sequence derives from a human donor in good health. Sequenced input: CD4+ T cells from blood, cultured in vitro. CDR3 in DNA: TGCGCCAGCAGCACCCGGGACAGATCTTATGGCTACACCTTC. It codes for CASSTRDRSYGYTF.